The entry that follows covers one TCR beta chain sequence. Its antigen is as yet unknown. TCRdb reanalysed the 5' RACE reads using MiXCR and keeps one entry per CDR3 protein. The repertoire holds about 180,000 distinct CDR3 sequences, with about 18% as singletons. These data are taken from a study of T-cell memory formation after mild COVID-19. V dropped 6 bases and J dropped 5 bases, with 11 bases sitting between them. Germline V CDR1 and CDR2: LGHNT, FRNRAP. This CDR3 contains 14 residues. General study points: Of the contracting clones, CD4+ ones lay mainly in CM and EM, and CD8+ ones in EMRA. Day 37-peaking second-wave clones had unconfirmed SARS-CoV-2 specificity. Prior to infection, memory already included some responding clones, suggesting cross-reactive memory joined.

This chain uses TRBV12-5 with TRBJ1-6, with D possibly being TRBD1 (6 bases). Specimen: PBMCs or a T cell subset sorted from them (not recorded which). This receptor was taken from a man aged 18-30 years who had mild COVID-19 (a few samples of this study predate the infection). Cell type and time point are not known. The CDR3 DNA follows: TGTGCTAGTGGCTCCGACAGGAATAATTCACCCCTCCACTTT. Amino acids: CASGSDRNNSPLHF.